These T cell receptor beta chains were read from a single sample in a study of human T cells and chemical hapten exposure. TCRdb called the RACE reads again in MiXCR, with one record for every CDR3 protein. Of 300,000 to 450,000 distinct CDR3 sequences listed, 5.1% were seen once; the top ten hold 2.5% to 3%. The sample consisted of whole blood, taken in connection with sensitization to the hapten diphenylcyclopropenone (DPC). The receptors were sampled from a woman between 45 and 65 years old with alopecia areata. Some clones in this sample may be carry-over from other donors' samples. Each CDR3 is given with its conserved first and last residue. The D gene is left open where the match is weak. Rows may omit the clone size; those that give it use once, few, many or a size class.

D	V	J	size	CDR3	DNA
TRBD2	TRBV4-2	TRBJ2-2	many	CASSQTGGAGTGELFF	TGTGCCAGCAGCCAGACCGGGGGGGCCGGCACCGGGGAGCTGTTTTTT
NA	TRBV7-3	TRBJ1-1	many	CASSQTVNTEAFF	TGTGCCAGCAGCCAGACGGTGAACACTGAAGCTTTCTTT
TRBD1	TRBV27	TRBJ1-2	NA	CASSLSFQGEGYGYTF	TGTGCCAGCAGTTTATCGTTCCAGGGGGAGGGATATGGCTACACCTTC
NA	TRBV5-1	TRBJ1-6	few	CASSLTGVDNSPLHF	TGCGCCAGCAGTCTTACAGGAGTTGATAATTCACCCCTCCACTTT
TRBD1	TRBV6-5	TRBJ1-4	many	CASTKGQGALEKLFF	TGTGCCAGCACCAAGGGACAGGGGGCTCTTGAAAAACTGTTTTTT
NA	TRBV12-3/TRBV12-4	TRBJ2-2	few	CASSSATGLPGELFF	TGTGCCAGCAGTTCCGCGACAGGTCTCCCCGGGGAGCTGTTTTTT
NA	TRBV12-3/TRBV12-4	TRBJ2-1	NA	CASRNQRGNNEQFF	TGTGCCAGCAGAAACCAACGGGGGAACAATGAGCAGTTCTTC
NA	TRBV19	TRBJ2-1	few	CASSISSFNEQFF	TGTGCCAGTAGTATCTCTTCGTTCAATGAGCAGTTCTTC
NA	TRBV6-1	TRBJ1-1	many	CASRRGDTEAFF	TGTGCCAGCCGGAGAGGGGACACTGAAGCTTTCTTT
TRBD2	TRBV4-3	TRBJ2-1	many	CASSQVGGDRDEQFF	TGCGCCAGCAGCCAAGTGGGGGGGGATCGCGATGAGCAGTTCTTC
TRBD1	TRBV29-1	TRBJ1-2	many	CSVGRTGGSDGYTF	TGCAGCGTTGGAAGGACAGGGGGCAGCGATGGCTACACCTTC
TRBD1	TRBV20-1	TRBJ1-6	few	CSARDHPGGNSPLHF	TGCAGTGCTAGAGATCATCCAGGGGGCAATTCACCCCTCCACTTT
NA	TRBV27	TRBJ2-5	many	CASAFTDRRETQYF	TGTGCCAGCGCGTTCACGGACCGCCGAGAGACCCAGTACTTC
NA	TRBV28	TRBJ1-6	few	CASSANRARNSPLHF	TGTGCCAGCAGTGCCAACAGGGCAAGGAATTCACCCCTCCACTTT
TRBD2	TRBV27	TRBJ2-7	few	CASASGRRWGEQYF	TGTGCCAGCGCCAGCGGGAGGCGGTGGGGCGAGCAGTACTTC
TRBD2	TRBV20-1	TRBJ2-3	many	CSAAGVSTDTQYF	TGCAGTGCAGCGGGGGTTAGCACAGATACGCAGTATTTT
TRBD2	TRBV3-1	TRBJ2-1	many	CASSQETGRAREQFF	TGTGCCAGCAGCCAAGAAACCGGGAGGGCCCGTGAGCAGTTCTTC
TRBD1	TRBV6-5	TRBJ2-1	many	CASRAGTGVMHEQFF	TGTGCCAGCAGAGCCGGGACAGGGGTTATGCATGAGCAGTTCTTC
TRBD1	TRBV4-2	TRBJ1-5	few	CASSQGGGMGNQPQHF	TGTGCCAGCAGCCAAGGAGGGGGCATGGGCAATCAGCCCCAGCATTTT
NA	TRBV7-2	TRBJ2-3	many	CASSLRGDGADTQYF	TGTGCCAGCAGCTTAAGGGGCGATGGCGCAGATACGCAGTATTTT
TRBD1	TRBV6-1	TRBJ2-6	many	CASSDNRGDGANVLTF	TGTGCCAGCAGTGATAACAGGGGAGATGGGGCCAACGTCCTGACTTTC
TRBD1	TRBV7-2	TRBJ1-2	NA	CASSQQGASYGYTF	TGTGCCAGCAGTCAACAGGGGGCGAGCTATGGCTACACCTTC
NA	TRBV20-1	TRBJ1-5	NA	CSASRTGGGQPQHF	TGCAGTGCTAGTCGTACGGGGGGCGGGCAGCCCCAGCATTTT
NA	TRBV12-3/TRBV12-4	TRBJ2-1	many	CASSIAVIYNEQFF	TGTGCCAGCAGTATAGCGGTGATCTACAATGAGCAGTTCTTC
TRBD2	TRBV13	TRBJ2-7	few	CASSLEGGLAYEQYF	TGTGCCAGCAGCTTAGAGGGGGGACTAGCATACGAGCAGTACTTC
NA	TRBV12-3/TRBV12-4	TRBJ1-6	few	CASSLGGTSNSPLHF	TGTGCCAGCAGTTTAGGTGGGACAAGTAATTCACCCCTCCACTTT
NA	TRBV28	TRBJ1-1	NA	CASSLERPNTEAFF	TGTGCCAGCAGTTTGGAGCGTCCGAACACTGAAGCTTTCTTT
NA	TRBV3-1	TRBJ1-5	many	CASSQDLTVAQPQHF	TGTGCCAGCAGCCAAGATTTGACAGTTGCTCAGCCCCAGCATTTT
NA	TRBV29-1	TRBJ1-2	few	CSVDQPNYGYTF	TGCAGCGTTGATCAGCCTAACTATGGCTACACCTTC
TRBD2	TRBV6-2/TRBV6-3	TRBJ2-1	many	CASSRSRGRADEQFF	TGTGCCAGCAGTCGCTCGCGCGGGAGGGCGGATGAGCAGTTCTTC
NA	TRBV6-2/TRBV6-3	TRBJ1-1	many	CASSYPPAGSTEAFF	TGTGCCAGCAGTTACCCCCCGGCGGGGAGCACTGAAGCTTTCTTT
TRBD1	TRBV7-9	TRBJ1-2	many	CASSLPGTVPNYGYTF	TGTGCCAGCAGCTTACCAGGGACAGTGCCAAACTATGGCTACACCTTC
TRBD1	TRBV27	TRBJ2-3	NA	CASSLSRRGIDTQYF	TGTGCCAGCAGTTTATCGCGCAGGGGGATAGATACGCAGTATTTT
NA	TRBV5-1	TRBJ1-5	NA	CASSLESGSNQPQHF	TGCGCCAGCAGCTTGGAGTCGGGCAGCAATCAGCCCCAGCATTTT
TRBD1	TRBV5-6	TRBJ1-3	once	CASSGGQWVRNTIYF	TGTGCCAGCAGCGGGGGACAGTGGGTTAGAAACACCATATATTTT
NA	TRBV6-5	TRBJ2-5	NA	CASSLWGAAGEETQYF	TGTGCCAGCAGCCTGTGGGGGGCGGCGGGAGAAGAGACCCAGTACTTC
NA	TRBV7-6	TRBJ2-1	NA	CASSLTPGGDEQFF	TGTGCCAGCAGCTTAACCCCCGGGGGTGATGAGCAGTTCTTC